One sample yielded the 28 T cell receptor beta chains listed below, sequenced in a study of early T cells in non-severe SARS-CoV-2 infection. TCRdb processed the 5' RACE reads anew with MiXCR; each CDR3 protein has one entry. This sample has around 70,000 distinct CDR3 sequences, with 9% to 15% found just once. Sample: whole blood. Source of these receptors: an adult who was a healthcare worker with PCR-confirmed SARS-CoV-2 infection or an uninfected control (not recorded which).

This rearrangement joins TRBV29-1 to TRBJ2-3; perhaps TRBD1 as D (7 bases). This CDR3 has 16 residues. Per germline, CDR1 SQVTM and CDR2 ANQGSEA. The V end lost 6 bases, the J end lost 0 bases, and 19 bases lay between the germline ends. The CDR3 is CSVEGASVSSTDTQYF. As DNA, the CDR3 is TGCAGCGTGGAGGGGGCGAGCGTCTCTAGCACAGATACGCAGTATTTT.

Ten or more counts support this clonotype. The chain couples TRBV14 to TRBJ2-2, with TRBD2 matching over 9 bases. Germline lookup yields CDR1 SGHDN and CDR2 FVKESK. V gave up 5 bases and J gave up 6 bases; unmatched junction bases: 4. This CDR3 region has 14 residues. CDR3 sequence reads: CASSGLAGAGELFF. The CDR3 DNA sequence: TGTGCCAGCAGCGGGTTAGCGGGAGCCGGGGAGCTGTTTTTT.

The sample holds many counts of this clonotype. The chain recombines TRBV5-1 with TRBJ2-3; no firm D call. Germline lookup yields CDR1 SGHRS and CDR2 YFSETQ. The CDR3 spans 11 residues. The ends were cut back, 2 bases at V and 5 bases at J, with 3 bases in the middle. The CDR3 region is CASSFIDTQYF. In nucleotides, the CDR3 is TGCGCCAGCAGCTTTATAGATACGCAGTATTTT.

This clonotype appeared many times. The V call is TRBV28, the J call TRBJ1-1, with D possibly matching TRBD1 (5 bases). V lost 10 bases to trimming and J lost 7 bases, with 10 bases between them. CDR1 is MDHEN, CDR2 SYDVKM, per germline. This CDR3 has 10 residues. Here the CDR3 reads CATRQIEAFF. The CDR3 DNA reads TGTGCCACCCGACAGATTGAAGCTTTCTTT.

Regarding this clonotype: A much bigger clone sits one base away, suggesting this may be a read error. V is TRBV28 and J is TRBJ2-7, with 11 bases matching TRBD2. This CDR3 has 15 amino acids. CDR1 and CDR2 from the germline V gene are MDHEN and SYDVKM. J gave up 9 bases and V 6 bases, and 13 bases lay outside the gene matches. CDR3 coding DNA: TGTGCCAGCAGCAAAACTAGCGGGAGCTGGGACGGGCAGTACTTC. Amino acid sequence: CASSKTSGSWDGQYF. Full variable domain (remainder filled in from reference TRBV28 and TRBJ2-7): DVKVTQSSRYLVKRTGEKVFLECVQDMDHENMFWYRQDPGLGLRLIYFSYDVKMKEKGDIPEGYSVSREKKERFSLILESASTNQTSMYLCASSKTSGSWDGQYFGPGTRLTVT.

This clonotype was seen many times. The rearrangement uses TRBV9 and TRBJ2-5, with 7 bases fitting TRBD2. Germline trimming cut 2 bases from V and 5 bases from J; bases unmatched to any gene: 6. The CDR3 sequence is 14 residues long. Germline CDR1 reads SGDLS; CDR2 reads YYNGEE. The chain's CDR3 is CASSVDSGWETQYF. The DNA for the CDR3 is TGTGCCAGCAGCGTCGATAGCGGGTGGGAGACCCAGTACTTC.

The chain is built from TRBV2 and TRBJ2-5; 16 bases are shared with TRBD2. Germline values: CDR1 SNHLY, CDR2 FYNNEI. The CDR3 covers 16 residues. With 7 bases clipped from V and 5 bases from J, the junction kept 7 bases outside the gene matches. In DNA form, the CDR3 reads TGTGCCAGCAACCTGGGACTAGCGGGGGGGACGGAGACCCAGTACTTC. Translated, it gives CASNLGLAGGTETQYF.

In its sample, this clonotype was seen many times. The J gene is TRBJ2-7, the V gene TRBV4-2, with 10 positions matching TRBD2. Germline CDR1 is LGHNA and CDR2 is YNFKEQ. With 1 base clipped from V and 7 bases from J, the junction kept 7 bases outside the gene matches. This CDR3 contains 15 residues. The CDR3 loop is CASSQVLAGAKEQYF. CDR3 bases: TGTGCCAGCAGCCAAGTTCTAGCGGGAGCGAAAGAGCAGTACTTC.

This clonotype was counted many times. The chain employs TRBV29-1 and TRBJ2-3; 10 bases align to TRBD2. Trimming removed 7 bases from V and 8 bases from J; junction bases left unmatched: 0. CDR1 SQVTM and CDR2 ANQGSEA come from the germline V gene. This CDR3 is built from 10 residues. The chain's CDR3 is CSGTSGTQYF. Here the CDR3 DNA reads TGCAGCGGGACTAGCGGTACGCAGTATTTT.

This clonotype was seen more than once but under ten times. This CDR3 is CASSQWRNEQFF. The CDR3 DNA is TGCGCCAGCAGTCAATGGAGAAATGAGCAGTTCTTC. The chain has TRBV23-1 and TRBJ2-1; no clear D. TRBV23-1 falls under the ORF class, with uncertain function. This CDR3 has 12 residues. Trimming took 1 base from V and 7 from J, leaving 5 bases between them.

This clonotype was detected a few times. This chain uses TRBV28 with TRBJ2-7; the D gene is possibly TRBD1 (6 bases). Per the germline V gene, CDR1 is MDHEN and CDR2 is SYDVKM. This CDR3 is 13 amino acids long. V lost 1 base to trimming and J lost 7 bases, with 11 bases between them. Here the CDR3 reads CASSLFSGVEQYF. DNA for the CDR3: TGTGCCAGCAGTTTATTTTCAGGGGTAGAGCAGTACTTC.

V gene TRBV29-1 combines with J gene TRBJ2-7; no clear D. Germline-derived CDR1 and CDR2 are SQVTM and ANQGSEA. The CDR3 runs to 14 residues. V was cut by 7 bases and J by 0 bases, with 16 bases left in between. CDR3 bases: TGCAGCGCCAGCGACTCTTACCTCTCCTACGAGCAGTACTTC. Its translation: CSASDSYLSYEQYF.

This clonotype was detected ten times or more. V usage is TRBV29-1 and J usage is TRBJ2-3, with 9 bases lining up with TRBD2. The CDR3 is 15 residues long. Looked up from germline, CDR1 is SQVTM and CDR2 is ANQGSEA. Losses at the gene ends were 4 bases for V and 3 bases for J; bases not matched to a gene: 8. CDR3 DNA: TGCAGCGTTGTCTTTAGCGGGAGAGCGACAGATACGCAGTATTTT. This codes for CSVVFSGRATDTQYF.

Only a few counts were recorded for this clonotype. The junction differs from germline at one of its ends, possibly a read error. The chain couples TRBV29-1 to TRBJ2-5; TRBD2 might be the D (6 bases). The CDR3 contains 13 residues. CDR1 SQVTM and CDR2 ANQGSEA come from the germline V gene. The CDR3 loop reads CSVEGEEGETQYF. The CDR3, as DNA: TGCAGCGTGGAAGGGGAGGAGGGAGAGACCCAGTACTTC.

The chain recombines TRBV11-2 with TRBJ1-6, with TRBD1 identical over 7 bases. The CDR3 runs to 17 residues. Per the germline V gene, CDR1 is SGHAT and CDR2 is FQNNGV. J lost 11 bases, V lost 5 bases, and 18 bases had no gene match. DNA for the CDR3: TGTGCCAGCAGCCCACGGGGACAGCTTGTGAGGTTTGCACCCCTCCACTTT. Translated, it gives CASSPRGQLVRFAPLHF.

The rearrangement links TRBV7-9 to TRBJ2-3, with 7 positions matching TRBD2. The V gene's germline CDR1 is SEHNR and CDR2 FQNEAQ (reference sequence). V shed 4 bases, J shed 1 base, and the junction held 11 bases outside the gene matches. The CDR3 extends over 17 amino acids. The CDR3 DNA reads TGTGCCAGCAGCTCACCAAGTGGGAGGGCGGGCACAGATACGCAGTATTTT. Amino acid sequence: CASSSPSGRAGTDTQYF.

The sample holds many counts of this clonotype. The rearrangement uses TRBV15 and TRBJ2-1; D not resolved. The V gene lost 1 base and the J gene lost 4 bases, with 11 bases spanning the gap. In germline, CDR1 is LNHNV, CDR2 YYDKDF (reference sequence). CDR3 size: 15 residues. The chain's CDR3 is CATSRGPIPYNEQFF. CDR3 coding DNA: TGTGCCACCAGCAGAGGACCAATCCCATACAATGAGCAGTTCTTC.

Ten or more counts support this clonotype. The chain recombines TRBV29-1 with TRBJ1-6, with TRBD1 identical over 7 bases. Unmatched junction bases numbered 12, after V lost 8 bases and J lost 14 bases. CDR1 and CDR2 (germline): SQVTM, ANQGSEA. This CDR3 spans 12 amino acids. CDR3 DNA sequence: TGCAGCCCCAGGGGGGCAGCGATAACCCTCCACTTT. Translating gives CSPRGAAITLHF.

This clonotype was seen at least ten times. The chain recombines TRBV28 with TRBJ1-4; 7 nucleotides match TRBD1. The CDR3 covers 14 residues. The J segment lost 7 bases and the V segment lost 6 bases, leaving 8 bases of the junction unmatched. Germline CDR1 and CDR2: MDHEN and SYDVKM. The CDR3 loop is CASSPGGVSEKLFF. In DNA, the CDR3 is TGTGCCAGCAGCCCAGGGGGAGTTAGTGAAAAACTGTTTTTT.

For this clonotype: Just one base apart from a much larger clone, this may be a read error. The genes are TRBV2 and TRBJ2-1, with TRBD2 identical over 7 bases. The CDR3 is 15 amino acids. Looked up from germline, CDR1 is SNHLY and CDR2 is FYNNEI. CDR3: CASSAGGAVYSEQFF. The CDR3 region has the DNA TGTGCCAGCAGTGCGGGAGGAGCGGTCTACAGTGAGCAGTTCTTC.

This clonotype was seen more than once but under ten times. The V call is TRBV7-9, the J call TRBJ2-7; TRBD1 matches at 8 bases. The V and J ends lost 5 bases and 3 bases, in that order; junction bases with no gene match: 6. The germline gives CDR1 SEHNR, CDR2 FQNEAQ (reference sequence). The CDR3 is 14 residues long. The CDR3 loop reads CASSPRQGYYEQYF. As DNA, the CDR3 is TGTGCCAGCAGCCCAAGACAGGGGTACTACGAGCAGTACTTC. The variable domain in full, completed from reference TRBV7-9 and TRBJ2-7, reads DTGVSQNPRHKITKRGQNVTFRCDPISEHNRLYWYRQTLGQGPEFLTYFQNEAQLEKSRLLSDRFSAERPKGSFSTLEIQRTEQGDSAMYLCASSPRQGYYEQYFGPGTRLTVT.

The chain is built from TRBV28 and TRBJ2-1; 7 bases agree with TRBD2. Losses at the gene ends were 9 bases for V and 6 bases for J; bases not matched to a gene: 8. The CDR3 has 13 amino acids. Germline V gives CDR1 MDHEN, CDR2 SYDVKM. CDR3 DNA: TGTGCCAGTAAAGGCGGGAGCCCCAATGAGCAGTTCTTC. Amino acid sequence: CASKGGSPNEQFF.

This clonotype was recorded a few times. The chain is built from TRBV5-1 and TRBJ2-1, with TRBD2 matching 10 bases. The CDR3 runs to 15 residues. V gave up 5 bases and J gave up 2 bases; unmatched junction bases: 4. CDR1 and CDR2 from the germline V gene are SGHRS and YFSETQ. CDR3 nucleotides: TGCGCCAGCAGTACTAGCGGGACCCCCTACAATGAGCAGTTCTTC. It codes for CASSTSGTPYNEQFF.

This clonotype was observed at least ten times. Written as DNA, the CDR3 is TGTGCCAGCAGCGTTAGTGAGCTTCATGAGCAGTTCTTC. Amino acid sequence: CASSVSELHEQFF. This chain connects TRBV9 to TRBJ2-1, with D unclear. There are 13 residues in the CDR3. Trimming pared 2 bases from V and 8 bases from J, leaving 11 bases between. Germline values: CDR1 SGDLS, CDR2 YYNGEE.

Many counts were recorded for this clonotype. The genes are TRBV3-1 and TRBJ2-7; D may be TRBD1 (6 bases). Per the germline V gene, CDR1 is LGHDT and CDR2 is YNNKEL (reference sequence). V was clipped by 5 bases and J by 6 bases, with 14 bases between them. The CDR3 length is 13 residues. The CDR3 is CASSFYRESEQYF. CDR3 sequence (DNA): TGTGCCAGCAGCTTTTACAGGGAAAGCGAGCAGTACTTC.

This clonotype has at least ten counts. V is TRBV7-6 and J is TRBJ2-5; 8 nucleotides match TRBD2. The CDR3 length is 17 residues. CDR1 SGHVS and CDR2 FNYEAQ come from the germline V gene. J was trimmed by 5 bases and V by 1 base; bases with no gene match: 12. This CDR3 is CASSLVDEREISETQYF. The DNA for the CDR3 is TGTGCCAGCAGCTTAGTGGACGAGCGGGAGATATCTGAGACCCAGTACTTC.

This clonotype was counted ten times or more. J is TRBJ2-1 and V is TRBV29-1; 11 bases agree with TRBD1. This CDR3 is 13 amino acids long. Germline CDR1 is SQVTM and CDR2 is ANQGSEA. The junction had 2 bases not matched to a gene; V was cut back by 7 bases and J by 3 bases. CDR3: CSAGTGGYNEQFF. The CDR3 DNA reads as TGCAGCGCTGGGACAGGGGGCTACAATGAGCAGTTCTTC.

This clonotype was observed many times. The rearrangement uses TRBV20-1 and TRBJ2-7; perhaps TRBD2 as D (6 bases). Germline lookup yields CDR1 DFQATT and CDR2 SNEGSKA (reference sequence). This CDR3 contains 13 residues. Deletions cut 5 bases from V and 5 bases from J, with 16 bases between. The CDR3 spells CSAVGDSTDEQYF. The CDR3 DNA sequence: TGCAGTGCTGTCGGGGACTCAACGGACGAGCAGTACTTC.